Below are 21 T cell receptor beta chains sequenced from a single sample in a study of T cells in Graves' hyperthyroidism and ophthalmopathy. Amplified TCR beta CDR3 regions derived from RNA transcripts. Initially, a first-round RT-PCR of the TCR CDR3 employed the HTBI primer set. TCRdb reprocessed the multiplex PCR reads via MiXCR and lists one record per CDR3 protein. The table lists around 610,000 distinct CDR3 sequences, roughly 15% of them singletons. The source material was blood. These receptors all stem from a middle-aged woman with Graves' ophthalmopathy.

This chain connects TRBV18 to TRBJ1-5; D is possibly TRBD1 (6 bases). The length of the CDR3 is 16 residues. Germline CDR1 and CDR2: KGHSH and LQKENI. Trimming removed 2 bases at V and 3 bases at J, with 14 bases between. CDR3 sequence reads: CASSPDRRGYNQPQHF. The CDR3 DNA reads TGTGCCAGCTCACCAGACCGCAGGGGTTACAATCAGCCCCAGCATTTT.

The chain links TRBV19 to TRBJ1-5; 9 bases map to TRBD1. V gave up 10 bases and J gave up 0 bases; unmatched junction bases: 16. Germline values: CDR1 LNHDA, CDR2 SQIVND (reference sequence). CDR3 length equals 18 residues. This CDR3 reads CAKNYRGRGDYSNQPQHF. The CDR3 DNA follows: TGTGCCAAAAACTACAGGGGGCGCGGGGACTATAGCAATCAGCCCCAGCATTTT.

This clonotype was seen repeatedly, ten times or more. This chain links TRBV10-3 with TRBJ1-5, with TRBD1 as a possible D gene (6 bases). This CDR3 is 14 amino acids long. The V and J ends lost 6 bases and 6 bases respectively, with 15 bases between them. The germline V gene has CDR1 ENHRY and CDR2 SYGVKD. CDR3 residues: CAIRGAGDGQPQHF. CDR3 DNA sequence: TGTGCCATCAGAGGGGCAGGGGATGGTCAGCCCCAGCATTTT.

This clonotype was seen at least ten times. The J gene is TRBJ2-7, the V gene TRBV12-3 or TRBV12-4, with D possibly TRBD1 on 5 matching bases. The CDR3 extends over 13 amino acids. The V end lost 1 base, the J end lost 6 bases, and 10 bases lay between the germline ends. This CDR3 is CASSLGQGVEQYF. The CDR3, as DNA: TGTGCCAGCAGTTTAGGGCAGGGTGTCGAGCAGTACTTC.

A few counts support this clonotype. V usage is TRBV6-2 or TRBV6-3 and J usage is TRBJ2-7; D gene unclear. With 0 bases removed from V and 6 bases from J, the gap between germline ends came to 12 bases. Germline CDR1 is MNHEY and CDR2 is SVGEGT. The CDR3 sequence is 14 residues long. DNA for the CDR3: TGTGCCAGCAGTTACTCCTGGGGTAGGGTCGAGCAGTACTTC. It translates to CASSYSWGRVEQYF.

The rearrangement uses TRBV12-3 or TRBV12-4 and TRBJ2-5; 15 positions agree with TRBD2. The V segment lost 8 bases and the J segment 5 bases; nucleotides outside the gene matches: 9. The length of the CDR3 is 16 residues. The CDR3 loop is CASCPGLAGGHETQYF. In DNA, the CDR3 is TGTGCCAGCTGTCCGGGACTAGCGGGAGGCCACGAGACCCAGTACTTC.

In its sample, this clonotype was seen many times. The V call is TRBV10-1, the J call TRBJ2-2; possible D gene TRBD1, 6 bases. The V gene's germline CDR1 is WNHNN and CDR2 SYGVQD (reference sequence). V lost 3 bases, J lost 5 bases, and 16 bases lay in between. This CDR3 comprises 16 residues. This chain's CDR3 is CASSDKNRVDTGELFF. In nucleotides, the CDR3 is TGCGCCAGCAGTGATAAAAACAGGGTCGATACCGGGGAGCTGTTTTTT.

The chain uses TRBV6-1 and TRBJ1-5, with 9 bases matching TRBD1. Trimming took 3 bases from V and 3 from J; bases not matched to a gene: 3. The CDR3 spans 15 residues. Germline V gene lookup returns CDR1 MNHNS and CDR2 SASEGT. This CDR3 reads CASSEGQGDNQPQHF. The CDR3 DNA reads as TGTGCCAGCAGTGAGGGACAGGGAGACAATCAGCCCCAGCATTTT.

This chain uses TRBV19 with TRBJ1-3; possible D gene TRBD1, 5 bases. V was trimmed by 5 bases and J by 2 bases, leaving 16 bases between them. The CDR3 is made up of 16 amino acids. CDR1 is LNHDA, CDR2 SQIVND, per germline (reference sequence). The CDR3 DNA is TGTGCCAGTAGTCCCAGGGCAGGTCGGACTGGAAACACCATATATTTT. It codes for CASSPRAGRTGNTIYF.

This clonotype was seen repeatedly, ten times or more. The chain employs TRBV6-2 or TRBV6-3 and TRBJ1-6; D ambiguous. The V gene lost 4 bases and the J gene lost 10 bases, with 14 bases spanning the gap. The length of the CDR3 is 14 residues. Germline CDR1 and CDR2: MNHEY and SVGEGT. For the CDR3, the DNA is TGTGCCAGCAGTTTTCTTTCTGAGTCGTCACCCCTCCACTTT. This translates into CASSFLSESSPLHF.

The table lists this clonotype with a few counts. In nucleotides, the CDR3 is TGTGCCAGCAGCTTTACAAGCGGGCGGGCGTCCGGGGAGCTGTTTTTT. It codes for CASSFTSGRASGELFF. This chain joins TRBV11-2 and TRBJ2-2; weak D call: TRBD2 (6 bases). V lost 3 bases to trimming and J lost 6 bases, with 17 bases between them. Germline values: CDR1 SGHAT, CDR2 FQNNGV. The CDR3 runs to 16 residues.

Worth noting for this clonotype: The germline gene is not matched at one end of the junction; a read error may be the cause. The chain has TRBV12-3 or TRBV12-4 and TRBJ2-7; perhaps TRBD2 as D (6 bases). The CDR3 consists of 13 residues. The CDR3 here is CTSSGGFGYEQYF. CDR3 nucleotides: TGTACCAGCAGCGGAGGGTTTGGCTACGAGCAGTACTTC.

This clonotype has at least ten counts. V usage is TRBV12-3 or TRBV12-4 and J usage is TRBJ2-3, with D perhaps matching TRBD1 (6 bases). The CDR3 is made up of 13 amino acids. The V and J ends lost 5 bases and 3 bases respectively, with 9 bases between them. CDR3 in amino acids: CASSETGTDTQYF. In DNA form, the CDR3 reads TGTGCCAGCAGTGAAACAGGGACAGATACGCAGTATTTT.

At least ten counts were recorded for this clonotype. The gene calls are TRBV13 and TRBJ2-7, with 8 positions matching TRBD2. The V and J ends lost 4 bases and 2 bases, in that order; junction bases with no gene match: 4. The CDR3 extends over 14 amino acids. Germline V gene data show CDR1 as PRHDT and CDR2 as FYEKMQ (reference sequence). DNA of the CDR3: TGTGCCAGCAGCTCCTTAGCGGGGCCCTACGAGCAGTACTTC. Its protein is CASSSLAGPYEQYF.

There are a few counts of this clonotype. CDR3 protein: CASSPPKQGGSYEQYF. The CDR3 DNA is TGTGCCAGCTCACCACCCAAACAGGGAGGGTCCTACGAGCAGTACTTC. J is TRBJ2-7 and V is TRBV18; the D gene is possibly TRBD2 (7 bases). The germline gives CDR1 KGHSH, CDR2 LQKENI. The V and J ends lost 0 bases and 1 base respectively, with 13 bases between them. The CDR3 is made up of 16 amino acids.

This clonotype was observed at least ten times. The junction shows a germline mismatch at one end, possibly a read error. The chain uses TRBV7-9 and TRBJ2-7, with D possibly TRBD1 on 5 matching bases. There are 13 residues in the CDR3. Germline CDR1 and CDR2: SEHNR and FQNEAQ (reference sequence). CDR3 coding DNA: TGCGCCAGCAGCTTGGACACGTCCTACGAGCAGTACTTC. This sequence encodes CASSLDTSYEQYF. Supplemented by reference TRBV7-9 and TRBJ2-7, the full variable domain reads DTGVSQNPRHKITKRGQNVTFRCDPISEHNRLYWYRQTLGQGPEFLTYFQNEAQLEKSRLLSDRFSAERPKGSFSTLEIQRTEQGDSAMYLCASSLDTSYEQYFGPGTRLTVT.

This clonotype was seen repeatedly, ten times or more. The chain recombines TRBV20-1 with TRBJ2-5; D may correspond to TRBD1 or TRBD2 (6 bases each). In germline, CDR1 is DFQATT, CDR2 SNEGSKA (reference sequence). The CDR3 has 15 amino acids. Trimming shortened V by 6 bases and J by 1 base, and 18 bases separated the two germline ends. The DNA of the CDR3 is TGCAGTGCAAGGGGGGCAGGGAGCCCCCAAGAGACCCAGTACTTC. This gives the protein CSARGAGSPQETQYF.

There are a few counts of this clonotype. A much bigger clone sits one base away, suggesting this may be a read error. The V and J genes are TRBV12-3 or TRBV12-4 and TRBJ2-5; D possibly corresponds to TRBD1 (5 bases). Between the trimmed V and J ends, which lost 3 bases and 5 bases, there was a span of 10 bases. The CDR3 runs to 13 residues. The CDR3 DNA sequence: TGTGCCAGCAGTTTCAAGGGGTCGGAGACCCAGTACTTC. Encoded protein: CASSFKGSETQYF.

Turning to this clonotype: A much larger clone lies one base from this, so it may be a read error. J is TRBJ2-5 and V is TRBV28, with D hard to call. CDR3 size: 16 residues. Trimming removed 6 bases at V and 1 base at J, with 18 bases between. The germline gives CDR1 MDHEN, CDR2 SYDVKM. CDR3 region: CASRRRATLFQETQYF. Written as DNA, the CDR3 is TGTGCCAGCAGACGACGGGCGACTCTTTTCCAAGAGACCCAGTACTTC.

This clonotype occurred many times. The chain employs TRBV5-1 and TRBJ2-5; 9 nucleotides agree with TRBD1. Trimming at V came to 3 bases and at J to 4 bases, leaving 7 bases not matched to a gene. CDR3 length: 15 amino acids. The V gene's germline CDR1 is SGHRS and CDR2 YFSETQ. CDR3 residues: CASSYGQGLAETQYF. The CDR3 DNA sequence: TGCGCCAGCAGCTATGGACAGGGGCTAGCAGAGACCCAGTACTTC.

In its sample, this clonotype was seen many times. This chain connects TRBV6-2 or TRBV6-3 to TRBJ1-1; weak D call: TRBD1 (5 bases). This CDR3 has 14 amino acids. Trimming left V 6 bases short and J 5 bases short, with 16 bases between. Germline V lookup: CDR1 MNHEY, CDR2 SVGEGT. CDR3 DNA sequence: TGTGCCAGCAGGCTCGACAGAACGGATACTGAAGCTTTCTTT. Amino acid sequence: CASRLDRTDTEAFF.